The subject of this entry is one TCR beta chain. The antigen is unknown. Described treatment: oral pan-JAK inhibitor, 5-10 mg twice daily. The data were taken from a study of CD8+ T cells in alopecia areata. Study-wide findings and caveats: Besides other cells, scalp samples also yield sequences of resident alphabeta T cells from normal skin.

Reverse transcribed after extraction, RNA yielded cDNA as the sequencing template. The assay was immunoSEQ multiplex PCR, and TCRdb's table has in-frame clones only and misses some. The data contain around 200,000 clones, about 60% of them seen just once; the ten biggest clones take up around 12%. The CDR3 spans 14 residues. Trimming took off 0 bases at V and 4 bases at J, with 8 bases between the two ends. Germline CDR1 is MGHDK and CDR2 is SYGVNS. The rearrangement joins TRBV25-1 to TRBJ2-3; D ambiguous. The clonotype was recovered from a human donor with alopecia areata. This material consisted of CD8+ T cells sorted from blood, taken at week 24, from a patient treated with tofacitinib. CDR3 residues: CASSEYQWPDTQYF. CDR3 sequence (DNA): TGTGCCAGCAGTGAATACCAGTGGCCAGATACGCAGTATTTT.